This passage covers 4 T cell receptor beta chains from one sample sequenced in a study of control samples from healthy donors and cancer patients. Sequencing was performed with immunoSEQ multiplex PCR; in TCRdb, only in-frame clones are kept and a portion is missing. This repertoire shows around 130,000 clones, 85% to 90% found once; its top ten account for roughly 8%. Sequencing input: PBMCs. The receptors come from a man between 50 and 59 years old with head and neck cancer.

This chain uses TRBV12-3 or TRBV12-4 with TRBJ2-2, with a tentative D call TRBD1 (6 bases). The V end was cut by 6 bases, the J end by 4 bases, with 9 bases between. The CDR3 is 13 amino acids. For the CDR3, the DNA is TGTGCCAGCAGGGACAGCTTCACCGGGGAGCTGTTTTTT. Amino acids: CASRDSFTGELFF.

V and J are TRBV7-9 and TRBJ1-3; 9 bases are a match to TRBD1. The CDR3 extends over 15 amino acids. Per germline, CDR1 SEHNR and CDR2 FQNEAQ (reference sequence). V lost 5 bases, J lost 2 bases, and 4 bases stayed unmatched. CDR3 coding DNA: TGTGCCAGCAGCCCAGGGACAGGGCCTGGAAACACCATATATTTT. This codes for CASSPGTGPGNTIYF.

The rearrangement uses TRBV7-9 and TRBJ2-5; maybe TRBD2 (6 bases). The CDR3 covers 16 residues. Germline CDR1 and CDR2: SEHNR and FQNEAQ (reference sequence). The V and J ends lost 5 bases and 2 bases respectively, with 18 bases between them. The DNA for the CDR3 is TGTGCCAGCAGCACCACACGGCGGGAAAAGCAAGAGACCCAGTACTTC. It yields the protein CASSTTRREKQETQYF.

The CDR3 is CASSVEVSDDHGAQYF. CDR3 sequence (DNA): TGTGCCAGCAGCGTAGAGGTTTCGGACGATCACGGGGCCCAGTACTTC. The rearrangement links TRBV9 to TRBJ2-5; possible D gene TRBD2, 5 bases. This CDR3 region has 16 residues. Trimming pared 0 bases from V and 9 bases from J, leaving 21 bases between. CDR1 is SGDLS and CDR2 is YYNGEE in the germline V gene.